These 4 T cell receptor beta chains were all obtained from the same sample, sequenced in a study of T-cell memory formation after mild COVID-19. TCRdb processed the 5' RACE reads anew with MiXCR; each CDR3 protein has one entry. The repertoire consists of tens of thousands of distinct CDR3 sequences, with more than 9.5% occurring once and the leading ten covering over 25%. The sample taken for sequencing was PBMCs or a T cell subset sorted from them (not recorded which). Every receptor here comes from a man aged 18 to 30 who had mild COVID-19 (a few samples of this study predate the infection). Cell type and time point are not known.

This clonotype has a count of ten or more. This chain joins TRBV4-1 and TRBJ1-3; D gene ambiguous. The length of the CDR3 is 15 residues. Per germline, CDR1 MGHRA and CDR2 YSYEKL. V gave up 2 bases and J gave up 2 bases, with 10 bases separating them. Here the CDR3 reads CASSQTEQTGNTIYF. Here the CDR3 DNA reads TGCGCCAGCAGCCAAACGGAGCAGACTGGAAACACCATATATTTT.

This clonotype was seen at least ten times. The rearrangement links TRBV27 to TRBJ1-2; D is ambiguous. The CDR3 sequence is 13 residues long. V was clipped by 3 bases and J by 5 bases, with 10 bases between them. Germline CDR1 and CDR2: MNHEY and SMNVEV (reference sequence). The CDR3 DNA reads as TGTGCCAGCAGTTTGACCGGACTGTATGGCTACACCTTC. As protein: CASSLTGLYGYTF.

This clonotype was recorded many times. The chain links TRBV3-1 to TRBJ2-5; 8 nucleotides agree with TRBD1. Germline V lookup: CDR1 LGHDT, CDR2 YNNKEL (reference sequence). Trimming at V came to 3 bases and at J to 1 base, leaving 13 bases not matched to a gene. The CDR3 consists of 18 residues. The CDR3 DNA sequence: TGTGCCAGCAGCCAGTCGCGATTCAGGGGGCATACCCAAGAGACCCAGTACTTC. Amino acids: CASSQSRFRGHTQETQYF.

In this sample, this clonotype turned up many times. The genes are TRBV14 and TRBJ2-5, with a possible D match to TRBD2 (5 bases). V gave up 11 bases and J gave up 2 bases, with 21 bases separating them. CDR1 and CDR2 from the germline V gene are SGHDN and FVKESK. The CDR3 runs 15 residues. CDR3 loop: CAFRPSGSLQETQYF. The CDR3 DNA is TGTGCCTTCCGGCCTTCGGGGAGTTTACAAGAGACCCAGTACTTC. The variable domain in full, completed from reference TRBV14 and TRBJ2-5, reads EAGVTQFPSHSVIEKGQTVTLRCDPISGHDNLYWYRRVMGKEIKFLLHFVKESKQDESGMPNNRFLAERTGGTYSTLKVQPAELEDSGVYFCAFRPSGSLQETQYFGPGTRLLVL.